This T cell receptor beta chain comes out of a study of T cells in localized non-small cell lung cancer. Study-wide findings and caveats: Among the tissues sampled, uninvolved adjacent lung had the highest T cell clonality, above tumor. Longer overall survival was associated with a higher density of T cells in the blood. Heterogeneity stays possible, as sequencing covered only one tumor region. For the top 100 tumor clones, a median about 50 also appeared in adjacent lung.

Method: immunoSEQ multiplex PCR; TCRdb's copy keeps in-frame clones and lacks some. The sample carries over 5,500 clones, more than 20% recorded once. A note on this clone: Its cognate antigen is unknown.

Between the trimmed V and J ends, which lost 2 bases and 1 base, there was a span of 9 bases. CDR1 and CDR2 from the germline V gene are KGHSH and LQKENI. The CDR3 totals 15 residues. The receptor comes from a man aged 35-69 years with stage III squamous cell lung carcinoma. This chain joins TRBV18 and TRBJ1-5; D is unclear. The sample here was lung tumor tissue, taken before any cancer treatment. The CDR3, as DNA: TGTGCCAGCTCACCAGTAGGGTCGAGCAATCAGCCCCAGCATTTT. This codes for CASSPVGSSNQPQHF.